This paragraph covers one TCR beta chain sequence. Its antigen is undetermined. V lost 0 bases and J 1 base, leaving 9 bases between the germline ends. CDR3 length: 15 amino acids. Germline V gene lookup returns CDR1 MGHRA and CDR2 YSYEKL. This entry is derived from a study of PD-1 blockade in classical Hodgkin lymphoma. Study results and limitations: A significant rise in TCR diversity was seen by C4D1 for CD4+ cells but not for CD8+ cells. Newly diagnosed patients were reported to start with lower TCR diversity than healthy donors. Complete responders showed a baseline diversity that resembled the diversity of newly diagnosed patients.

Each of the patients experienced relapse following autologous stem cell transplantation, and their brentuximab vedotin exposure differed. CD8+ T cell isolation from thawed PBMCs was performed by magnetic negative selection. The table came from immunoSEQ multiplex PCR; TCRdb's copy has only in-frame clones and leaves some out. The sample has 25,000 to 30,000 clones, about 86% seen once; the top ten hold approximately 6.8%. Sample: CD8+ T cells from blood, taken at baseline. This chain joins TRBV4-1 and TRBJ2-5; the D is unclear. The clonotype originates from a human donor with classical Hodgkin lymphoma. The CDR3 reads CASSQDLGGQETQYF. As DNA, the CDR3 is TGCGCCAGCAGCCAAGATCTTGGCGGCCAAGAGACCCAGTACTTC.